These 4 T cell receptor beta chains share one sample of origin, sequenced in a study of T cells in Graves' hyperthyroidism and ophthalmopathy. Amplification of TCR beta CDR3 regions was performed using RNA transcripts as template. During a first-round RT-PCR of the TCR CDR3, the HTBI primer set was used. TCRdb redid the calling of the multiplex PCR reads with MiXCR, one entry per CDR3 protein. The data show approximately 520,000 distinct CDR3 sequences, 20% seen once. The sequencing sample was made of blood. All receptors come from a man aged 18 to 29 with Graves' hyperthyroidism.

This clonotype came up many times. This sequence joins TRBV11-2 and TRBJ2-4; possibly TRBD1 for D (6 bases). Trimming pared 3 bases from V and 7 bases from J, leaving 10 bases between. Looked up from germline, CDR1 is SGHAT and CDR2 is FQNNGV. The CDR3 consists of 13 residues. The CDR3 spells CASSFERGNIQYF. The DNA for the CDR3 is TGTGCCAGCAGCTTCGAAAGGGGGAACATTCAGTACTTC.

In regard to this clonotype: With a much larger clone just one base away, this may be a read error. The chain links TRBV19 to TRBJ2-4, with a tentative D call TRBD1 (6 bases). V dropped 5 bases and J dropped 11 bases, with 19 bases sitting between them. The CDR3 is made up of 14 amino acids. Germline V gene sequence: CDR1 LNHDA, CDR2 SQIVND (reference sequence). The DNA for the CDR3 is TGTGCCAGTAGTCCCAGTGGGGGCCTACGTGTTCAGTACTTC. Protein: CASSPSGGLRVQYF.

This clonotype was counted ten times or more. This sequence joins TRBV15 and TRBJ1-2, with TRBD1 identical over 9 bases. Germline values: CDR1 LNHNV, CDR2 YYDKDF (reference sequence). V shed 2 bases, J shed 4 bases, and the junction held 5 bases outside the gene matches. The CDR3 is made up of 15 amino acids. CDR3 amino acids: CATSRRDRDPYGYTF. The CDR3 nucleotides are TGTGCCACCAGCAGAAGGGACAGGGACCCCTATGGCTACACCTTC.

V and J are TRBV30 and TRBJ2-5; TRBD1 might be the D (5 bases). Trimming took off 0 bases at V and 5 bases at J, with 7 bases between the two ends. This CDR3 is 12 amino acids long. Germline lookup yields CDR1 GTSNPN and CDR2 SVGIG (reference sequence). The CDR3 region is CAWSVHRETQYF. CDR3 DNA: TGTGCCTGGAGTGTCCACAGGGAGACCCAGTACTTC.